The next 21 T cell receptor beta chains were all read from a single sample in a study of cytomegalovirus exposure and HLA in healthy donors. Primers included in the PCR were 60 Vbeta and 13 Jbeta primers. TCRdb's table, derived via immunoSEQ multiplex PCR, lists solely in-frame clones and lacks some. The sample consists of under 200,000 clones, about 78% of them appearing once. The sequenced sample was PBMCs. The receptor set was obtained from a man between 60 and 70 years old in good health and CMV-seronegative.

This chain joins TRBV6-1 and TRBJ1-5; 10 bases are a match to TRBD1. There are 14 residues in the CDR3. V trimming: 10 bases; J trimming: 6 bases; junction bases outside the gene matches: 9. Germline V gene sequence: CDR1 MNHNS, CDR2 SASEGT. The chain's CDR3 is CATGATGGAQPQHF. The CDR3, as DNA: TGTGCCACGGGGGCGACAGGGGGCGCTCAGCCCCAGCATTTT.

The sample holds one count of this clone. V and J are TRBV6-1 and TRBJ2-2; 10 bases align to TRBD2. The CDR3 contains 17 residues. The V segment lost 2 bases and the J segment 7 bases; nucleotides outside the gene matches: 10. Germline V gene lookup returns CDR1 MNHNS and CDR2 SASEGT. The CDR3 is CASSELSSGRVLGELFF. The CDR3 nucleotides are TGTGCCAGCAGTGAATTGTCTAGCGGGAGAGTTCTCGGGGAGCTGTTTTTT.

This sequence joins TRBV27 and TRBJ2-1; 9 bases align to TRBD2. Looked up from germline, CDR1 is MNHEY and CDR2 is SMNVEV (reference sequence). There are 16 residues in the CDR3. Germline trimming cut 6 bases from V and 2 bases from J; bases unmatched to any gene: 8. The CDR3 bases are TGTGCCAGCAGCAATATAGCGGGAGTGGCCTACAATGAGCAGTTCTTC. It is translated as CASSNIAGVAYNEQFF.

This clone was counted only a few times. The chain recombines TRBV7-9 with TRBJ2-7; 11 nucleotides agree with TRBD1. CDR3 length: 16 amino acids. Trimming cost V 1 base and J 5 bases; bases outside gene matches: 7. Germline values: CDR1 SEHNR, CDR2 FQNEAQ (reference sequence). This CDR3 is CASSLGDRDRGDEQYF. The DNA of the CDR3 is TGTGCCAGCAGCTTAGGGGACCGGGACAGGGGGGACGAGCAGTACTTC.

This chain links TRBV29-1 with TRBJ1-2, with D perhaps TRBD1 (5 bases). The germline V gene has CDR1 SQVTM and CDR2 ANQGSEA. Trimming cost V 3 bases and J 13 bases, with 15 bases left between them. CDR3 length equals 11 residues. The CDR3 protein is CSVDAGRRPTF. CDR3 sequence (DNA): TGCAGCGTTGACGCAGGGAGGAGGCCCACCTTC. The complete variable domain, with remaining parts taken from reference TRBV29-1 and TRBJ1-2, reads SAVISQKPSRDICQRGTSLTIQCQVDSQVTMMFWYRQQPGQSLTLIATANQGSEATYESGFVIDKFPISRPNLTFSTLTVSNMSPEDSSIYLCSVDAGRRPTFGSGTRLTVV.

The gene calls are TRBV6-5 and TRBJ1-2; 10 bases align to TRBD1. This CDR3 is 14 amino acids long. The J segment lost 2 bases and the V segment lost 6 bases, leaving 3 bases of the junction unmatched. In germline, CDR1 is MNHEY, CDR2 SVGAGI. In nucleotides, the CDR3 is TGTGCCAGCAGCCGACAGGGGGCCAACTATGGCTACACCTTC. It translates to CASSRQGANYGYTF.

The chain employs TRBV29-1 and TRBJ2-1; D may be TRBD2 (5 bases). The CDR3 is made up of 14 amino acids. With 5 bases removed from V and 9 bases from J, the gap between germline ends came to 20 bases. Germline V gene sequence: CDR1 SQVTM, CDR2 ANQGSEA. The DNA for the CDR3 is TGCAGCGTTACCTCGGGATTAGCCGAGGGTGAGCAGTTCTTC. Encoded protein: CSVTSGLAEGEQFF.

To note about this clone: The junction departs from germline at one end; a sequencing error may be responsible. The chain is built from TRBV27 and TRBJ1-5; 10 nucleotides align to TRBD1. The CDR3 totals 14 residues. Germline V gene data show CDR1 as MNHEY and CDR2 as SMNVEV (reference sequence). In DNA, the CDR3 is TGTGCCAGCAGCCGACAGGGGGCCTATCAGCCCCAGAATTTT. Its translation: CASSRQGAYQPQNF.

This chain uses TRBV7-2 with TRBJ2-5, with D possibly TRBD1 on 5 matching bases. The J call could be wrong; TRBJ2-7 is a better fit for the DNA end. In germline, CDR1 is SGHTA, CDR2 FQGNSA. The CDR3 consists of 14 residues. CDR3 coding DNA: TGTGCCAGCAGCTTAGAAAGGACATTCTACGAGCAGTACTTC. Residues: CASSLERTFYEQYF.

The chain carries TRBV5-1 and TRBJ2-7; the match to TRBD1 covers 8 bases. The CDR3 totals 14 residues. V was pared by 4 bases and J by 4 bases, with 7 bases of the junction left unmatched. From germline, CDR1 is SGHRS and CDR2 YFSETQ. The CDR3 DNA reads TGCGCCAGCAGCGATCAGGGGGCGCGGTACGAGCAGTACTTC. Translation: CASSDQGARYEQYF.

This clone came up a few times. This chain links TRBV29-1 with TRBJ2-3; D unclear. The V and J ends lost 3 bases and 2 bases respectively, with 12 bases between them. Germline values: CDR1 SQVTM, CDR2 ANQGSEA. The CDR3 totals 14 residues. As DNA, the CDR3 is TGCAGCGTTGAGGGCGAAACACACACAGATACGCAGTATTTT. Translated: CSVEGETHTDTQYF.

This clone was counted between two and nine times. The V gene is TRBV4-1, the J gene TRBJ1-4, with D perhaps matching TRBD1 (5 bases). The CDR3 spans 16 residues. The germline CDR1 and CDR2 sequences are MGHRA and YSYEKL. Between the trimmed V and J ends, which lost 0 bases and 7 bases, there was a span of 15 bases. The DNA for the CDR3 is TGCGCCAGCAGCCAAGATGGGAGGGGATTAAGTGAAAAACTGTTTTTT. Encoded protein: CASSQDGRGLSEKLFF.

This chain uses TRBV5-8 with TRBJ2-1; TRBD1 agrees at 10 bases. Per germline, CDR1 SGHTS and CDR2 YDEGEE. Trimming took 0 bases from V and 8 from J; bases not matched to a gene: 5. CDR3 length: 15 amino acids. In DNA, the CDR3 is TGTGCCAGCAGCTTGGGGACAGGGGGTTTCTATGAGCAGTTCTTC. Protein: CASSLGTGGFYEQFF.

The V and J genes are TRBV5-4 and TRBJ2-5, with 7 bases matching TRBD2. The germline CDR1 and CDR2 sequences are SGHNT and YYREEE (reference sequence). This CDR3 contains 15 residues. V trimming: 0 bases; J trimming: 2 bases; junction bases outside the gene matches: 4. The CDR3 sequence is CASSLGLAEQETQYF. The CDR3 DNA reads TGTGCCAGCAGCTTGGGTCTAGCGGAGCAAGAGACCCAGTACTTC.

The gene calls are TRBV4-3 and TRBJ2-2; TRBD2 is a possible D gene (5 bases). The CDR3 extends over 15 amino acids. Looked up from germline, CDR1 is LGHNA and CDR2 is YSLEER. With 8 bases removed from V and 4 bases from J, the gap between germline ends came to 17 bases. The CDR3 DNA sequence: TGCGCCAGCGCTACTAGTCTCCGATCCACCGGGGAGCTGTTTTTT. Translating gives CASATSLRSTGELFF.

The sample holds one count of this clone. V usage is TRBV9 and J usage is TRBJ2-1; 9 bases agree with TRBD2. The V and J ends lost 0 bases and 0 bases, in that order; junction bases with no gene match: 4. The length of the CDR3 is 17 residues. Germline-derived CDR1 and CDR2 are SGDLS and YYNGEE. CDR3: CASSVEGSGGSYNEQFF. In DNA form, the CDR3 reads TGTGCCAGCAGCGTAGAGGGTAGCGGGGGCTCCTACAATGAGCAGTTCTTC.

The chain combines TRBV28 with TRBJ1-4; 9 bases are a match to TRBD1. CDR1 is MDHEN, CDR2 SYDVKM, per germline. The junction had 8 bases not matched to a gene; V was cut back by 5 bases and J by 7 bases. This CDR3 is 15 amino acids long. CDR3 DNA sequence: TGTGCCAGCAGTCGAACAGGGGGCTCGGGTGAAAAACTGTTTTTT. The encoded protein is CASSRTGGSGEKLFF. Full variable domain (outside the CDR3, taken from reference TRBV28 and TRBJ1-4): DVKVTQSSRYLVKRTGEKVFLECVQDMDHENMFWYRQDPGLGLRLIYFSYDVKMKEKGDIPEGYSVSREKKERFSLILESASTNQTSMYLCASSRTGGSGEKLFFGSGTQLSVL.

The V gene is TRBV30, the J gene TRBJ1-2; no clear D gene. The CDR3 spans 15 residues. Trimming stripped 2 bases from V and 5 bases from J, with 18 bases between. Looked up from germline, CDR1 is GTSNPN and CDR2 is SVGIG (reference sequence). The CDR3 sequence: CAWSRQPLLEYGYTF. In nucleotides, the CDR3 is TGTGCCTGGAGTAGGCAACCCCTGCTGGAGTATGGCTACACCTTC.

The chain couples TRBV4-1 to TRBJ2-7, with 7 bases lining up with TRBD1. This CDR3 spans 15 amino acids. V was pared by 4 bases and J by 0 bases, with 6 bases of the junction left unmatched. Looked up from germline, CDR1 is MGHRA and CDR2 is YSYEKL. The CDR3 is CASSLETGVSYEQYF. The CDR3 region has the DNA TGCGCCAGCAGCCTTGAAACAGGGGTCTCCTACGAGCAGTACTTC.

The V call is TRBV30, the J call TRBJ1-1; 7 nucleotides align to TRBD1. The J segment lost 7 bases and the V segment lost 5 bases, leaving 13 bases of the junction unmatched. Germline V gives CDR1 GTSNPN, CDR2 SVGIG (reference sequence). This CDR3 has 14 residues. Written as DNA, the CDR3 is TGTGCCTGGGACCCCAACCCCCGGACAGGTGAAGCTTTCTTT. Protein sequence: CAWDPNPRTGEAFF.

This clone was seen a few times. The J gene is TRBJ2-3, the V gene TRBV5-1, with D uncertain. The CDR3 extends over 15 amino acids. V was pared by 1 base and J by 2 bases, with 11 bases between. Germline V CDR1 and CDR2: SGHRS, YFSETQ. This CDR3 reads CASSLNADSTDTQYF. CDR3 coding DNA: TGCGCCAGCAGCTTGAACGCAGACTCCACAGATACGCAGTATTTT.